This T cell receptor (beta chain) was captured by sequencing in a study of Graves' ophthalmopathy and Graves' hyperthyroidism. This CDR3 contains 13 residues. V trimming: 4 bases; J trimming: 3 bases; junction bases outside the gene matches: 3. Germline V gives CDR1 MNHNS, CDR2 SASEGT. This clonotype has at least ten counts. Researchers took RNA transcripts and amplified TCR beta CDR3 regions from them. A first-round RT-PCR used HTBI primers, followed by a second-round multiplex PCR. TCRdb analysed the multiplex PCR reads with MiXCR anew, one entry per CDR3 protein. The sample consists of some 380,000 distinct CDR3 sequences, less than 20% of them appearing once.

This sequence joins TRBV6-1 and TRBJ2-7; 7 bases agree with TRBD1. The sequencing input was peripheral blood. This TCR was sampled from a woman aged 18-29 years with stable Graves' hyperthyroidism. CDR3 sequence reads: CASSARTGYEQYF. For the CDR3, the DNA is TGTGCCAGCAGTGCCCGGACAGGCTACGAGCAGTACTTC.